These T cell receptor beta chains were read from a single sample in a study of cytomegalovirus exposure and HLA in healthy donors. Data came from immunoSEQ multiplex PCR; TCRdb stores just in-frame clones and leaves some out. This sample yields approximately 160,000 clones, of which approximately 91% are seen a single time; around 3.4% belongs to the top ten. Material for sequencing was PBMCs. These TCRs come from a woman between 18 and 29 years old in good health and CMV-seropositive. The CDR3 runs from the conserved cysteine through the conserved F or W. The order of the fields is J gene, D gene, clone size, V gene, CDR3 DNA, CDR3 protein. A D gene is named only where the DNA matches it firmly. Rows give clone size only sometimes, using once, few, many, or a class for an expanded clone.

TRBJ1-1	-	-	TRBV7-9	TGTGCCAGCAGCTCCAGGGTGGAAGCTTTCTTT	CASSSRVEAFF
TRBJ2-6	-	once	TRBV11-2	TGTGCCAGCACCAAGGGGGCTAGCGCGGCTGGGGCCAACGTCCTGACTTTC	CASTKGASAAGANVLTF
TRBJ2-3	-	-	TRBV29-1	TGCAGCGTTGATCGGGGAACAGATACGCAGTATTTT	CSVDRGTDTQYF
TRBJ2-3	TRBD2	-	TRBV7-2	TGTGCCAGCAGCTTAGGGACTAGCGGGGTCTCGAGCACAGATACGCAGTATTTT	CASSLGTSGVSSTDTQYF
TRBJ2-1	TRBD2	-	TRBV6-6	TGTGCCAGCAGTTCGCCGGCGGGGGGGAACAATGAGCAGTTCTTC	CASSSPAGGNNEQFF
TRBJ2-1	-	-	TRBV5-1	TGCGCCAGCAGCTCTCCCATAGCAGATACCTACAATGAGCAGTTCTTC	CASSSPIADTYNEQFF
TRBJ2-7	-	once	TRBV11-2	TGTGCCAGCAGCTTGGGACACCTATTCTACGAGCAGTACTTC	CASSLGHLFYEQYF
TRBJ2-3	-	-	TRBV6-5	TGTGCCAGCGGGGCATATCGCACAGATACGCAGTATTTT	CASGAYRTDTQYF
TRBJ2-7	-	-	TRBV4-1	TGCGCCAGCAGCGAGCCGGGCCGGGAGAACTACGAGCAGTACTTC	CASSEPGRENYEQYF
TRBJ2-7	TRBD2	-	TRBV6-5	TGTGCCAGCAGCACAACTAGCGGTAGCTCCTACGAGCAGTACTTC	CASSTTSGSSYEQYF